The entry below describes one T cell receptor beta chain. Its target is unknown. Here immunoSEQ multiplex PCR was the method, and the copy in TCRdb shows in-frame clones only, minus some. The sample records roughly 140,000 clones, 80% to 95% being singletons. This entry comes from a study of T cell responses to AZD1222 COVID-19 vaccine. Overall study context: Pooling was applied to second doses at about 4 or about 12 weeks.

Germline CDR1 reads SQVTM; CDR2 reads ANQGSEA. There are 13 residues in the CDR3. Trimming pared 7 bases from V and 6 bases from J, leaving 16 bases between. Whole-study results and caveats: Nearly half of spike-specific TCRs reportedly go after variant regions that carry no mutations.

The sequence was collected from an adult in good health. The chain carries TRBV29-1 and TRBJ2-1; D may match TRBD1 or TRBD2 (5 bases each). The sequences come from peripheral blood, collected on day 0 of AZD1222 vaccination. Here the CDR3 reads CSAKSGTGNEQFF. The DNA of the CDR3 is TGCAGCGCTAAGTCGGGGACGGGCAATGAGCAGTTCTTC.